The clone carrying this T cell receptor beta chain was found a few times. Its cognate antigen is unknown. The data were taken from a study of cytomegalovirus exposure and HLA in healthy donors. The study ran its PCR with 60 Vbeta and 13 Jbeta primers. The repertoire was sequenced with immunoSEQ multiplex PCR; TCRdb's copy has only in-frame clones and lacks some. The sample holds roughly 200,000 clones, roughly 85% seen once. Study-level results: The study put some 150 TCR beta chains on its list as cytomegalovirus-associated. Rare TCR sequences dominated, though some public TCRs recurred in many donors.

The CDR3 totals 12 residues. The V and J ends lost 3 bases and 9 bases respectively, with 9 bases between them. Germline loops: CDR1 MDHEN, CDR2 SYDVKM. The receptor was isolated from a woman between 18 and 29 years old in good health and CMV-seronegative. The specimen sequenced was PBMCs. The chain uses TRBV28 and TRBJ1-5; no definite D call. The CDR3 is CASSFSQLPQHF. For the CDR3, the DNA is TGTGCCAGCAGTTTTTCGCAGTTGCCCCAGCATTTT.